This is a list of T cell receptor beta chains from one sample in a study of shared clonotypes between healthy human individuals. The method was immunoSEQ multiplex PCR; TCRdb's version includes in-frame clones alone and lacks a portion of them. The sample lists a few hundred thousand clones, around 78% seen once, with approximately 12% in the top ten. The sequenced sample consisted of PBMCs. Receptor source: a middle-aged woman in good health. Some clones in this sample may be carry-over from other donors' samples. CDR3s include the opening cysteine and the closing phenylalanine or tryptophan. The D gene is left open where the match is weak. Not every row has a clone size; where given, it reads once, few, many or a size class.

J gene,clone size,V gene,D gene,CDR3 protein,CDR3 DNA
TRBJ2-7,-,TRBV7-9,-,CASSPSWAADEQYF,TGTGCCAGCAGCCCGTCATGGGCGGCGGACGAGCAGTACTTC
TRBJ1-1,-,TRBV7-9,-,CAGIVGRNTEAFF,TGTGCCGGGATAGTCGGGCGGAACACTGAAGCTTTCTTT
TRBJ2-6,once,TRBV18,TRBD2,CASSSGGSGANVLTF,TGTGCCAGCTCATCGGGGGGCTCTGGGGCCAACGTCCTGACTTTC
TRBJ1-5,-,TRBV7-9,-,CASSLNGNNQPQHF,TGTGCCAGCAGCCTCAATGGGAACAATCAGCCCCAGCATTTT
TRBJ2-2,-,TRBV7-3,-,CASSLGPGELFF,TGTGCCAGCAGCTTGGGTCCCGGGGAGCTGTTTTTT
TRBJ2-1,-,TRBV7-2,TRBD2,CASSLVLAGLINEQFF,TGTGCCAGCAGCTTAGTTCTAGCGGGATTAATCAATGAGCAGTTCTTC
TRBJ1-5,few,TRBV28,-,CASSVGNQPQHF,TGTGCCAGCAGTGTAGGCAATCAGCCCCAGCATTTT
TRBJ2-2,-,TRBV2,TRBD1,CASTGEDRATGELFF,TGTGCCAGCACCGGAGAAGACAGGGCCACCGGGGAGCTGTTTTTT
TRBJ2-2,-,TRBV5-8,TRBD2,CASGEVNPGTRNTGELFF,TGTGCCAGCGGCGAGGTTAATCCCGGGACTAGGAACACCGGGGAGCTGTTTTTT
TRBJ1-2,-,TRBV7-2,TRBD1,CASSLTTGGGDGYTF,TGTGCCAGCAGCTTGACGACAGGGGGCGGGGATGGCTACACCTTC
TRBJ2-7,few,TRBV9,-,CASSDTGTDISYEQYF,TGTGCCAGCAGTGATACCGGGACTGACATCTCCTACGAGCAGTACTTC
TRBJ2-5,-,TRBV10-3,TRBD2,CAISGLAGGLETQYF,TGTGCCATCAGTGGACTAGCGGGAGGGCTAGAGACCCAGTACTTC
TRBJ2-2,few,TRBV7-3,TRBD2,CASSLGLAGAHGELFF,TGTGCCAGCAGCTTAGGTCTAGCGGGAGCCCACGGGGAGCTGTTTTTT
TRBJ2-1,-,TRBV7-9,-,CASSLGAGKAYNEQFF,TGTGCCAGCAGCTTAGGGGCAGGGAAAGCCTACAATGAGCAGTTCTTC
TRBJ1-1,-,TRBV2,-,CASGVGLEGTEAFF,TGTGCCAGCGGCGTCGGGCTAGAAGGGACTGAAGCTTTCTTT
TRBJ1-4,-,TRBV5-6,-,CASSQTDEKLFF,TGTGCCAGCAGCCAGACAGACGAAAAACTGTTTTTT
TRBJ2-7,-,TRBV7-9,TRBD2,CASSRPGTSGYEQYF,TGTGCCAGCAGCCGCCCCGGGACTAGCGGATACGAGCAGTACTTC
TRBJ1-1,-,TRBV6-6,-,CASRNRLQNTEAFF,TGTGCCAGCAGGAACAGGCTACAGAACACTGAAGCTTTCTTT
TRBJ2-5,few,TRBV30,-,CAWNDGVQETQYF,TGTGCCTGGAACGACGGGGTCCAAGAGACCCAGTACTTC
TRBJ2-5,-,TRBV10-3,-,CAISAAAGRYQETQYF,TGTGCCATCAGTGCGGCGGCAGGGAGGTACCAAGAGACCCAGTACTTC
TRBJ1-6,-,TRBV28,-,CASSIWTEDNSPLHF,TGTGCCAGCAGTATTTGGACGGAGGACAATTCACCCCTCCACTTT
TRBJ2-7,-,TRBV6-6,-,CASSDRWGSDEQYF,TGTGCCAGCAGTGACCGGTGGGGCAGCGACGAGCAGTACTTC
TRBJ1-1,many,TRBV29-1,-,CSVAGGGANTEAFF,TGCAGCGTTGCGGGGGGAGGGGCGAACACTGAAGCTTTCTTT
TRBJ2-3,-,TRBV15,-,CATSRDKGAPGGPDTQYF,TGTGCCACCAGCAGAGATAAAGGGGCTCCTGGGGGCCCAGATACGCAGTATTTT
TRBJ1-1,-,TRBV19,TRBD1,CASSRQGAAEAFF,TGTGCCAGTAGTAGACAGGGGGCGGCTGAAGCTTTCTTT
TRBJ1-1,-,TRBV15,-,CATSRDLGGWTEAFF,TGTGCCACCAGCAGAGATCTCGGGGGTTGGACTGAAGCTTTCTTT
TRBJ1-1,-,TRBV7-2,-,CASSSEVNTEAFF,TGTGCCAGCAGCTCCGAAGTGAACACTGAAGCTTTCTTT
TRBJ2-7,-,TRBV7-2,-,CASSPGLSGYEQYF,TGTGCCAGCAGCCCGGGCCTTAGCGGCTACGAGCAGTACTTC
TRBJ2-7,-,TRBV7-8,-,CASRSSYEQYF,TGTGCCAGCAGGTCTTCCTACGAGCAGTACTTC
TRBJ2-7,-,TRBV28,-,CATIGGTAGGYEQYF,TGTGCCACCATAGGGGGTACGGCAGGAGGTTACGAGCAGTACTTC
TRBJ2-5,-,TRBV18,-,CASSPPVGSGETQYF,TGTGCCAGCTCACCACCGGTCGGGAGCGGGGAGACCCAGTACTTC
TRBJ2-7,-,TRBV6-5,-,CASSYEAGNSYEQYF,TGTGCCAGCAGTTACGAGGCAGGGAACTCCTACGAGCAGTACTTC
TRBJ2-7,-,TRBV30,-,CAWSGEFEQYF,TGTGCCTGGAGTGGCGAATTCGAGCAGTACTTC
TRBJ1-2,-,TRBV18,TRBD1,CASSDKGQGYGYTF,TGTGCCAGCTCCGACAAAGGACAGGGGTATGGCTACACCTTC
TRBJ2-6,few,TRBV15,-,CATSRDRGSGANVLTF,TGTGCCACCAGCAGAGATCGGGGCTCTGGGGCCAACGTCCTGACTTTC
TRBJ2-1,-,TRBV7-3,-,CASSLIRGPGNEQFF,TGTGCCAGCAGCTTAATTAGGGGCCCGGGGAATGAGCAGTTCTTC
TRBJ2-1,-,TRBV2,TRBD1,CASSDLRDRVDEQFF,TGTGCCAGCAGTGATCTCCGGGACAGGGTCGATGAGCAGTTCTTC
TRBJ2-7,-,TRBV6-1,-,CASSRIQLPGYEQYF,TGTGCCAGCAGCCGGATTCAACTCCCCGGCTACGAGCAGTACTTC
TRBJ1-2,-,TRBV7-9,TRBD1,CASSSRDSRDNYGYTF,TGTGCCAGCAGCTCGAGGGACAGTCGGGATAACTATGGCTACACCTTC
TRBJ2-7,-,TRBV25-1,TRBD1,CASRAINRGTYEQYF,TGTGCCAGCAGGGCCATTAACAGGGGGACCTACGAGCAGTACTTC
TRBJ2-5,-,TRBV20-1,-,CSGRGWETQYF,TGCAGTGGCAGGGGATGGGAGACCCAGTACTTC
TRBJ2-5,-,TRBV5-5,-,CASSLAGPETQYF,TGTGCCAGCAGCTTAGCCGGGCCGGAGACCCAGTACTTC
TRBJ2-1,-,TRBV15,-,CATSRDGYNEQFF,TGTGCCACCAGCAGAGACGGGTACAATGAGCAGTTCTTC
TRBJ2-7,-,TRBV28,-,CASSSGQTSSYEQYF,TGTGCCAGCAGTTCCGGACAGACGAGCTCCTACGAGCAGTACTTC
TRBJ2-1,-,TRBV25-1,-,CASSAPFDKEDEQFF,TGTGCCAGCAGTGCCCCCTTTGATAAGGAGGATGAGCAGTTCTTC